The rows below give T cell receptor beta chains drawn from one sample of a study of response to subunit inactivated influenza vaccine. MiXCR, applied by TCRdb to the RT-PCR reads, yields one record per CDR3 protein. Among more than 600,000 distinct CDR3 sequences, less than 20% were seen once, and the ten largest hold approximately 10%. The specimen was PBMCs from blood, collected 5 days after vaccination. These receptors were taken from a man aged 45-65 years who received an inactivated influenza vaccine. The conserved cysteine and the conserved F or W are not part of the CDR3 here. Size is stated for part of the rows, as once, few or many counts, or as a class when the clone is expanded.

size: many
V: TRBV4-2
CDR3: ASSQEGGRGLAKNIQY

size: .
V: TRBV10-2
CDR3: ATATGLDTGELF

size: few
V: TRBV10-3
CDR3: AISEALGDRAGEQF

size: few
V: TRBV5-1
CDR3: ASSLGGTGAQEETQY

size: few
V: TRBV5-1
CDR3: ASSAGTDTDTQY

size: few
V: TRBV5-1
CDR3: ASRSSGGGETQY

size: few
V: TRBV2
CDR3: ASTWMGTDTQY

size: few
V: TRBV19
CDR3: ASSIDSGTDNSPLH

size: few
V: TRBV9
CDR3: ASSEPGQGPVGELF

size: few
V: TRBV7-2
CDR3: ASSFRGQGAREAF

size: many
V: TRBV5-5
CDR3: ASSPDGTGRGYT

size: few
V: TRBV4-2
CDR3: ASSQVMGGDSGANVLT

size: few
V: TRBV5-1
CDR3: ASSLWDTKNTEAF

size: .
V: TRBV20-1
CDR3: SARDPTYEQY

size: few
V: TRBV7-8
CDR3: ASSPHGWDISGLF

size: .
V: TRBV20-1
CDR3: SAGGTSGGDTQY

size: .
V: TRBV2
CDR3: ASTSVGGHTEAF

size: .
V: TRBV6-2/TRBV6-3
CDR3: ASSKRWTGPAFESSYEQY

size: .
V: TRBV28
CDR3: ASSLPQGRYGYT

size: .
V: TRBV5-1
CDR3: ASSLTVGDQPQH

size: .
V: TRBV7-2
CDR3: ASSPFRGRQRDTQY

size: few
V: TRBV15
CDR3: ATSSDYVDEQF

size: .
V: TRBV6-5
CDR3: ASSYSMRVRAYEQY

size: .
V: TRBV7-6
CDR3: ASSLGAGQGTYEQY

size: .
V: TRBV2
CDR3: ASRRTSETQY

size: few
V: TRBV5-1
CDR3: ASSFTSGKNTGELF

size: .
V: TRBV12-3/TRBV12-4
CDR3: ASSLTAGGSDTQY

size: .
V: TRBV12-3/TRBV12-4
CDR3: ASSTPGTVWGYT

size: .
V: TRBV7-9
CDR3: ASSFIQGRGYT

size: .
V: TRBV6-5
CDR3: ASSYVPDLVPGEKLF

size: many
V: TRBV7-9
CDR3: ASSAVYGYT

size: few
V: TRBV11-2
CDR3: ASSLEVSNYGYT

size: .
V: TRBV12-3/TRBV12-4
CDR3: ASSLGIMTGSTDTQY

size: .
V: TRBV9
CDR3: ASSGNQIYSNQPQH

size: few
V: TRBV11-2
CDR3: ASSPSVDGTQY

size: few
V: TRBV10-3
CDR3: AISPKGSPLH

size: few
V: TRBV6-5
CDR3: ASSYPGQVRREF

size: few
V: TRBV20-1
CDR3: SASGRPTGPETQY

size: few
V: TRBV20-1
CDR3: SARDVFYTQY

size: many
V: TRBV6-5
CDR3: ASSLTVYSNQPQH

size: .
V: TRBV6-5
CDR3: ASSYSTGGVETQY

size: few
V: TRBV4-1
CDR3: ASSQVVAGSGTGELF

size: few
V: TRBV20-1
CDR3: SAQRGVTDTQY

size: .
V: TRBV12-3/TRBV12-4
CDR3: ASKTGAGDTQY

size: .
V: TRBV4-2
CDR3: ASSQDLGISTDTQY

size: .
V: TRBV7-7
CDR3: ASSSGLAGGSDTQY

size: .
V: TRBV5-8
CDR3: ASSLQGAHTQY

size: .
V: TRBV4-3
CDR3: ASSQGSGTYTGELF

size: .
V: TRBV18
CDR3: ASSLDVGAYNEQF

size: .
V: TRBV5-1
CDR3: ASSLESRGVDTGELF

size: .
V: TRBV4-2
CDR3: ASSTHRGSETQY

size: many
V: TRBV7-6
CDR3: ASSNSVGWETNYGYT

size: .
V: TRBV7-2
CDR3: ASSPRPGRETQY

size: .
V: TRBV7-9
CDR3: ASNHQGSGRETQY

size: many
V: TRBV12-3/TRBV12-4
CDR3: ASSPQGASRADTQY

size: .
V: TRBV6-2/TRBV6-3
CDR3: ASRGTAYFYEQY

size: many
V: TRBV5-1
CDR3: ASSSGGGETQY

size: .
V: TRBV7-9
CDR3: ASNPGLAGTDTQY

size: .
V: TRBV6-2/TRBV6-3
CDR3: ASSYSESTDTQY